Following are 23 T cell receptor beta chains from one sample sequenced in a study of neurological immune-mediated disorders. TCRdb re-called the 5' RACE reads with MiXCR, one entry per CDR3 protein. The sample has about 41,000 distinct CDR3 sequences, 14% seen once. Sequenced: CD4+ T cells from blood. The receptors come from a woman between 55 and 75 years old with HTLV-1-associated myelopathy (HAM/TSP).

This clonotype was detected ten times or more. This sequence joins TRBV5-1 and TRBJ2-4; TRBD2 aligns across 14 bases. The germline gives CDR1 SGHRS, CDR2 YFSETQ. This CDR3 has 18 residues. Trimming at V came to 2 bases and at J to 0 bases, leaving 4 bases not matched to a gene. The CDR3 sequence is CASSFGLAGGLAKNIQYF. The CDR3 DNA is TGCGCCAGCAGCTTCGGACTAGCGGGGGGACTAGCCAAAAACATTCAGTACTTC.

This clonotype was seen ten or more times. The chain employs TRBV5-1 and TRBJ2-7, with TRBD2 identical over 7 bases. Germline assignment: CDR1 SGHRS and CDR2 YFSETQ. The CDR3 length is 15 residues. V was clipped by 3 bases and J by 2 bases; unmatched bases: 8. The CDR3 reads CASSSLGGITYEQYF. The CDR3 DNA follows: TGCGCCAGCAGCTCCCTGGGAGGGATAACCTACGAGCAGTACTTC.

This clonotype has more than one count but fewer than ten. The CDR3 nucleotides are TGTGCCACCAGCACCGGGACGTTAGGCTATGGCTACACCTTC. It yields the protein CATSTGTLGYGYTF. The rearrangement uses TRBV15 and TRBJ1-2; TRBD1 is a possible D gene (5 bases). Germline V lookup: CDR1 LNHNV, CDR2 YYDKDF (reference sequence). CDR3 length: 14 amino acids. Trimming took off 4 bases at V and 4 bases at J, with 13 bases between the two ends. Together with reference TRBV15 and TRBJ1-2, the CDR3 gives the full variable domain: DAMVIQNPRYQVTQFGKPVTLSCSQTLNHNVMYWYQQKSSQAPKLLFHYYDKDFNNEADTPDNFQSRRPNTSFCFLDIRSPGLGDTAMYLCATSTGTLGYGYTFGSGTRLTVV.

This clonotype appeared many times. This chain connects TRBV6-2 or TRBV6-3 to TRBJ1-1, with 8 bases that match TRBD1. CDR1 MNHEY and CDR2 SVGEGT come from the germline V gene. Losses at the gene ends were 4 bases for V and 6 bases for J; bases not matched to a gene: 1. The CDR3 covers 12 residues. The CDR3 region has the DNA TGTGCCAGCAGTTCGGACAGGGCTGAAGCTTTCTTT. Translation gives CASSSDRAEAFF.

This clonotype has ten or more counts. This rearrangement joins TRBV7-2 to TRBJ2-1; 10 positions match TRBD2. In germline, CDR1 is SGHTA, CDR2 FQGNSA. V shed 1 base and J 6 bases; nucleotides not matched to a gene: 6. The CDR3 extends over 16 amino acids. For the CDR3, the DNA is TGTGCCAGCAGCTTAGGGGCGGGACTAGCGTCCAATGAGCAGTTCTTC. Amino acids: CASSLGAGLASNEQFF.

This clonotype was observed many times. V and J are TRBV20-1 and TRBJ2-1; 7 nucleotides line up with TRBD2. Germline values: CDR1 DFQATT, CDR2 SNEGSKA (reference sequence). The CDR3 covers 14 residues. The ends lost 6 bases at V and 0 bases at J; junction bases unmatched: 5. In DNA form, the CDR3 reads TGCAGTGCGAAGGGAGGGAGCTCCTACAATGAGCAGTTCTTC. Translating it yields CSAKGGSSYNEQFF.

CDR3 bases: TGTGCCAGCAGCTTAGAGGACACAGGGCGGACAGGGTCTGGCCATGGCTACACCTTC. It translates to CASSLEDTGRTGSGHGYTF. The V and J genes are TRBV7-8 and TRBJ1-2; TRBD1 matches at 8 bases. This CDR3 contains 19 residues. CDR1 is SGHVS, CDR2 FQNEAQ, per germline. V gave up 1 base and J gave up 6 bases; unmatched junction bases: 19.

This clonotype showed up many times. The chain uses TRBV5-4 and TRBJ2-3; D may be TRBD2 (6 bases). CDR3 length: 12 amino acids. The germline V and J ends were trimmed by 3 bases and 6 bases, with 8 bases remaining between them. Germline-derived CDR1 and CDR2 are SGHNT and YYREEE (reference sequence). The CDR3 protein is CASSWAGDTQYF. CDR3 bases: TGTGCCAGCAGCTGGGCGGGGGATACGCAGTATTTT.

This clonotype has a count of ten or more. The chain joins TRBV11-2 to TRBJ1-1, with D tentatively TRBD1 (5 bases). V gave up 0 bases and J gave up 6 bases, with 11 bases separating them. Germline loops: CDR1 SGHAT, CDR2 FQNNGV. The CDR3 spans 14 residues. The DNA for the CDR3 is TGTGCCAGCAGCTTAGATCGGGGGTCCCCTGAAGCTTTCTTT. This encodes CASSLDRGSPEAFF.

This clonotype was seen at least ten times. The V and J genes are TRBV20-1 and TRBJ2-2; the D gene is possibly TRBD2 (6 bases). In germline, CDR1 is DFQATT, CDR2 SNEGSKA (reference sequence). The V end lost 3 bases, the J end lost 4 bases, and 15 bases lay between the germline ends. The CDR3 contains 15 residues. The CDR3 DNA follows: TGCAGTGCTAGCATGGCGGGGAGGCGCACCGGGGAGCTGTTTTTT. Its translation is CSASMAGRRTGELFF.

This clonotype was seen repeatedly, ten times or more. In DNA, the CDR3 is TGTGCCAGCAGAACAACAGGGGGGGTAGATACGCAGTATTTT. This gives the protein CASRTTGGVDTQYF. This chain uses TRBV27 with TRBJ2-3; a weak D match, TRBD1 (8 bases). The V gene's germline CDR1 is MNHEY and CDR2 SMNVEV (reference sequence). V gave up 6 bases and J gave up 5 bases, with 15 bases separating them. This CDR3 is built from 14 residues.

This clonotype appeared many times. The genes are TRBV20-1 and TRBJ1-5; 9 bases fit TRBD1. The germline CDR1 and CDR2 sequences are DFQATT and SNEGSKA (reference sequence). V lost 4 bases and J lost 5; bases outside the gene matches: 12. The CDR3 loop spans 16 amino acids. CDR3 bases: TGCAGTGCTAACCCCGGGACAGGGAGTTCGGATCAGCCCCAGCATTTT. It specifies CSANPGTGSSDQPQHF.

There are many counts of this clonotype. The rearrangement links TRBV27 to TRBJ2-2; 9 bases map to TRBD2. The ends lost 8 bases at V and 0 bases at J; junction bases unmatched: 7. The germline V gene encodes CDR1 MNHEY and CDR2 SMNVEV (reference sequence). The CDR3 is made up of 16 amino acids. The CDR3 DNA reads TGTGCCAGCGGACCGGGACTAGCAGCGAACACCGGGGAGCTGTTTTTT. Translated: CASGPGLAANTGELFF.

This clonotype was counted ten times or more. This chain connects TRBV29-1 to TRBJ2-1; weak D call: TRBD2 (6 bases). Germline V lookup: CDR1 SQVTM, CDR2 ANQGSEA. There are 14 residues in the CDR3. Trimming removed 3 bases at V and 5 bases at J, with 14 bases between. The CDR3 is CSVDGTGVDNEQFF. The CDR3 DNA sequence: TGCAGCGTTGACGGAACGGGGGTAGACAATGAGCAGTTCTTC.

This clonotype showed up many times. The chain employs TRBV5-1 and TRBJ2-3; D unresolved. The CDR3 runs to 15 residues. The germline gives CDR1 SGHRS, CDR2 YFSETQ. The ends were cut back, 0 bases at V and 1 base at J, with 9 bases in the middle. The CDR3: CASSLANQRTDTQYF. CDR3 nucleotides: TGCGCCAGCAGCTTGGCTAACCAACGCACAGATACGCAGTATTTT.

There are many counts of this clonotype. The CDR3 DNA is TGTGCCATCAGTGATGTGCGTGCTGGGGCCAACGTCCTGACTTTC. This codes for CAISDVRAGANVLTF. The V gene is TRBV10-3, the J gene TRBJ2-6; D gene uncertain. The CDR3 runs to 15 residues. Germline loops: CDR1 ENHRY, CDR2 SYGVKD. Trimming took off 3 bases at V and 2 bases at J, with 8 bases between the two ends.

This clonotype showed up many times. J is TRBJ1-1 and V is TRBV5-1; TRBD1 agrees at 10 bases. V was pared by 4 bases and J by 5 bases, with 14 bases of the junction left unmatched. Germline V CDR1 and CDR2: SGHRS, YFSETQ. The CDR3 length is 17 residues. CDR3 DNA sequence: TGCGCCAGCAGCGCCAGGACAGGGGGATTACCCCATACTGAAGCTTTCTTT. Translating gives CASSARTGGLPHTEAFF. The variable domain in full, completed from reference TRBV5-1 and TRBJ1-1, reads KAGVTQTPRYLIKTRGQQVTLSCSPISGHRSVSWYQQTPGQGLQFLFEYFSETQRNKGNFPGRFSGRQFSNSRSEMNVSTLELGDSALYLCASSARTGGLPHTEAFFGQGTRLTVV.

This clonotype was recorded at least ten times. This sequence joins TRBV5-1 and TRBJ1-3; D uncertain. Germline values: CDR1 SGHRS, CDR2 YFSETQ. This CDR3 is built from 18 residues. The V end was cut by 6 bases, the J end by 0 bases, with 22 bases between. DNA of the CDR3: TGCGCCAGCACCCTGGAGCCCCGGGGAGGGCTCTCTGGAAACACCATATATTTT. Protein sequence: CASTLEPRGGLSGNTIYF.

CDR3: CSNQPQHF. The CDR3 DNA reads as TGTAGCAATCAGCCCCAGCATTTT. The chain uses TRBV15 and TRBJ1-5; no firm D call. Germline CDR1 reads LNHNV; CDR2 reads YYDKDF (reference sequence). The CDR3 length is 8 residues.

This chain joins TRBV18 and TRBJ2-5; possibly TRBD1 for D (6 bases). Germline-derived CDR1 and CDR2 are KGHSH and LQKENI. The V end was cut by 3 bases, the J end by 4 bases, with 12 bases between. The CDR3 runs to 14 residues. DNA for the CDR3: TGTGCCAGCTCACCTACAGGGTTTCGAGAGACCCAGTACTTC. This translates into CASSPTGFRETQYF.

There are many counts of this clonotype. The V gene is TRBV3-1, the J gene TRBJ2-7; weak D call: TRBD1 (6 bases). V gave up 4 bases and J gave up 3 bases, with 22 bases separating them. The CDR3 loop spans 17 amino acids. Germline V gene data show CDR1 as LGHDT and CDR2 as YNNKEL (reference sequence). The CDR3 reads CASSPQSTGLGRYEQYF. Here the CDR3 DNA reads TGTGCCAGCAGCCCACAGTCTACAGGGCTGGGACGCTACGAGCAGTACTTC.

For this clonotype: The CDR3 end shows no conserved phenylalanine or tryptophan, and so a read error is likely. V and J are TRBV20-1 and TRBJ2-7; no clear D. This CDR3 comprises 15 residues. Germline V gives CDR1 DFQATT, CDR2 SNEGSKA (reference sequence). V lost 0 bases, J lost 4 bases, and 16 bases lay in between. CDR3 residues: CSARDTQWGIYEQYL. The CDR3 DNA reads TGCAGTGCTAGAGATACACAGTGGGGTATATACGAGCAGTACCTC.

This clonotype came up many times. The rearrangement uses TRBV3-1 and TRBJ1-1, with unresolved D. The CDR3 is 16 amino acids. Germline loops: CDR1 LGHDT, CDR2 YNNKEL (reference sequence). Between the trimmed V and J ends, which lost 1 base and 1 base, there was a span of 13 bases. Written as DNA, the CDR3 is TGTGCCAGCAGCCAAGGCAAATGGGTGTCGAACACTGAAGCTTTCTTT. It translates to CASSQGKWVSNTEAFF.